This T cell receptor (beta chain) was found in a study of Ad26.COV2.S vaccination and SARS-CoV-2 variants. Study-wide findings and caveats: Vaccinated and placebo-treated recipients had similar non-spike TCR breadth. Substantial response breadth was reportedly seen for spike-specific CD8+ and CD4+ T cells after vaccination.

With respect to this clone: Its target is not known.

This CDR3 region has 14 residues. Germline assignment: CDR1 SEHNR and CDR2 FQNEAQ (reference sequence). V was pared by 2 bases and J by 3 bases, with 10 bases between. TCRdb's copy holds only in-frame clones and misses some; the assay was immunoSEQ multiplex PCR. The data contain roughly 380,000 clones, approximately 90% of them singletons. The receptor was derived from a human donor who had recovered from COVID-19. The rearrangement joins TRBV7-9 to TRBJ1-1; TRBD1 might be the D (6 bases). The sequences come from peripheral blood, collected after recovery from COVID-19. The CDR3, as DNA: TGTGCCAGCAGCTTACAGGGGTCTGACACTGAAGCTTTCTTT. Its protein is CASSLQGSDTEAFF.